The 18 T cell receptor beta chains presented below share a single source sample, sequenced in a study of beta chain features in type 1 diabetes. Study-level findings and limits: Shorter TCRB CDR3s, moderately but significantly so, marked every one of the four CD4+ subsets in Type 1 diabetes patients.

The entirety of the isolated RNA underwent reverse transcription, so expressed TCRB transcripts were sequenced. Profiled with immunoSEQ multiplex PCR; TCRdb holds only in-frame clones, not every one. The table lists around 40,000 clones, over 60% of them singletons. For these TCRs, the target antigens are not known. Material: Tregs from blood. Every receptor here comes from a woman between 18 and 30 years old with type 1 diabetes.

V is TRBV9 and J is TRBJ1-1, with 9 bases that match TRBD1. CDR3 length: 14 amino acids. Germline assignment: CDR1 SGDLS and CDR2 YYNGEE. After removal of 5 bases from V and 5 bases from J, the junction contained 7 bases not matched to a gene. CDR3 region: CASSEQGAGTEAFF. DNA of the CDR3: TGTGCCAGCAGTGAACAGGGGGCAGGGACTGAAGCTTTCTTT.

The gene calls are TRBV5-1 and TRBJ1-2, with a tentative D call TRBD1 (5 bases). Germline V CDR1 and CDR2: SGHRS, YFSETQ. The CDR3 covers 14 residues. Trimming took off 2 bases at V and 6 bases at J, with 14 bases between the two ends. The CDR3 DNA reads as TGCGCCAGCAGCTTAAAGGGGAGGGCCGATGGCTACACCTTC. It yields the protein CASSLKGRADGYTF.

This clone was detected only a few times. The chain combines TRBV7-2 with TRBJ1-3, with no clear D. The CDR3 has 13 residues. Germline CDR1 is SGHTA and CDR2 is FQGNSA. V was shortened by 5 bases and J by 3 bases, with 8 bases between the two germline ends. The CDR3 protein is CASSRGIGNTIYF. Here the CDR3 DNA reads TGTGCCAGCAGCCGGGGAATTGGAAACACCATATATTTT.

This chain joins TRBV19 and TRBJ2-3, with D tentatively TRBD1 (5 bases). V dropped 10 bases and J dropped 2 bases, with 13 bases sitting between them. This CDR3 region has 13 residues. Germline CDR1 is LNHDA and CDR2 is SQIVND (reference sequence). CDR3 in amino acids: CANVDSSTDTQYF. The CDR3 region has the DNA TGTGCCAATGTCGACAGCTCCACAGATACGCAGTATTTT.

This clone was seen only a few times. The CDR3 loop reads CASSPGLVRSGELFF. The CDR3 DNA reads TGTGCCAGCAGTCCGGGACTAGTGAGGAGCGGGGAGCTGTTTTTT. This chain links TRBV6-6 with TRBJ2-2; 8 bases align to TRBD2. This CDR3 contains 15 residues. CDR1 is MNHNY, CDR2 SVGAGI, per germline (reference sequence). Trimming removed 5 bases from V and 7 bases from J; junction bases left unmatched: 9.

CDR3 protein: CASSLDSPRETQYF. The CDR3 region has the DNA TGTGCCAGCAGCTTGGACTCCCCTAGGGAGACCCAGTACTTC. J is TRBJ2-5 and V is TRBV7-6, with D possibly being TRBD2 (5 bases). With 3 bases removed from V and 5 bases from J, the gap between germline ends came to 13 bases. Looked up from germline, CDR1 is SGHVS and CDR2 is FNYEAQ. The CDR3 has 14 residues.

This clone has just one count. CDR3 DNA sequence: TGTGCCAGCAGTCCTAGAAGGGGGTTAGATACGCAGTATTTT. It is translated as CASSPRRGLDTQYF. The genes are TRBV2 and TRBJ2-3; a weak D match, TRBD1 (6 bases). Per germline, CDR1 SNHLY and CDR2 FYNNEI. The CDR3 is made up of 14 amino acids. The V gene lost 5 bases and the J gene lost 5 bases, with 14 bases spanning the gap.

This clone was counted between two and nine times. The V and J genes are TRBV11-2 and TRBJ1-5; no reliable D call. CDR1 and CDR2 from the germline V gene are SGHAT and FQNNGV. There are 12 residues in the CDR3. V was shortened by 4 bases and J by 12 bases, with 13 bases between the two germline ends. The CDR3: CASSYEGGGQHF. In nucleotides, the CDR3 is TGTGCCAGCAGCTACGAGGGTGGCGGCCAGCATTTT.

The genes are TRBV30 and TRBJ1-2, with 9 nucleotides matching TRBD1. Germline V gene data show CDR1 as GTSNPN and CDR2 as SVGIG (reference sequence). The CDR3 spans 11 residues. The CDR3 DNA sequence: TGTGCTTGGGACAGGGACCTCCGCTACACCTTC. Translating gives CAWDRDLRYTF.

The V gene is TRBV30, the J gene TRBJ2-3; possibly TRBD1 for D (6 bases). V lost 5 bases, J lost 3 bases, and 18 bases lay in between. Germline lookup yields CDR1 GTSNPN and CDR2 SVGIG (reference sequence). The CDR3 contains 15 residues. Written as DNA, the CDR3 is TGTGCCTGGGCAACAGGGCTCAGTGTGACAGATACGCAGTATTTT. The encoded protein is CAWATGLSVTDTQYF.

This clone was counted a single time. This chain joins TRBV7-8 and TRBJ2-4, with 9 nucleotides matching TRBD1. Germline CDR1 SGHVS, CDR2 FQNEAQ. This CDR3 has 14 amino acids. V shed 3 bases, J shed 7 bases, and the junction held 4 bases outside the gene matches. CDR3 DNA: TGTGCCAGCAGCTTGACAGGGGGGAGGAACATTCAGTACTTC. This translates into CASSLTGGRNIQYF.

The J gene is TRBJ2-4, the V gene TRBV6-1; 7 bases are shared with TRBD1. This CDR3 contains 16 residues. V was pared by 1 base and J by 0 bases, with 3 bases of the junction left unmatched. Germline loops: CDR1 MNHNS, CDR2 SASEGT. CDR3 protein: CASSEVGQLAKNIQYF. CDR3 coding DNA: TGTGCCAGCAGTGAAGTGGGACAGCTAGCCAAAAACATTCAGTACTTC.

The chain is built from TRBV6-5 and TRBJ2-3; 8 bases line up with TRBD2. The CDR3 runs to 15 residues. V lost 6 bases and J lost 5; bases outside the gene matches: 10. Germline V gene sequence: CDR1 MNHEY, CDR2 SVGAGI. The chain's CDR3 is CASRRDGGAIDTQYF. The CDR3 DNA is TGTGCCAGCAGGCGGGACGGGGGGGCAATAGATACGCAGTATTTT.

The rearrangement uses TRBV23-1 and TRBJ1-4; possibly TRBD1 for D (5 bases). TRBV23-1 is flagged as an ORF with uncertain function. The ends were cut back, 6 bases at V and 11 bases at J, with 13 bases in the middle. This CDR3 has 12 residues. The CDR3 DNA reads TGCGCCAGCAGAGGGCCTAAGGGGAAACTGTTTTTT. Its protein is CASRGPKGKLFF.

V usage is TRBV30 and J usage is TRBJ2-5, with D hard to call. The CDR3 length is 13 residues. V shed 2 bases and J shed 2 bases, with 9 bases lying between them. CDR1 and CDR2 (germline): GTSNPN, SVGIG (reference sequence). DNA of the CDR3: TGTGCCTGGAGTCCGGGTTTTCAAGAGACCCAGTACTTC. Residues: CAWSPGFQETQYF.

Here the CDR3 reads CASSATGADEQFF. CDR3 nucleotides: TGTGCCAGCAGCGCCACAGGGGCTGATGAGCAGTTCTTC. This sequence joins TRBV9 and TRBJ2-1, with 7 bases identical to TRBD1. The germline V gene has CDR1 SGDLS and CDR2 YYNGEE. V lost 3 bases, J lost 8 bases, and 5 bases stayed unmatched. The CDR3 has 13 residues. Using reference TRBV9 and TRBJ2-1 for the parts outside the CDR3, the full variable domain is DSGVTQTPKHLITATGQRVTLRCSPRSGDLSVYWYQQSLDQGLQFLIQYYNGEERAKGNILERFSAQQFPDLHSELNLSSLELGDSALYFCASSATGADEQFFGPGTRLTVL.

This clone was counted a single time. The chain recombines TRBV27 with TRBJ2-1; perhaps TRBD1 as D (5 bases). V was clipped by 1 base and J by 5 bases, with 21 bases between them. This CDR3 has 18 amino acids. Germline values: CDR1 MNHEY, CDR2 SMNVEV (reference sequence). The CDR3 reads CASSLYPIQGISNNEQFF. The DNA of the CDR3 is TGTGCCAGCAGTTTATACCCCATCCAGGGAATTTCCAACAATGAGCAGTTCTTC.

J is TRBJ2-1 and V is TRBV7-2, with TRBD2 matching 15 bases. Germline V gene sequence: CDR1 SGHTA, CDR2 FQGNSA. V was clipped by 5 bases and J by 7 bases; unmatched bases: 9. The CDR3 runs 17 residues. The CDR3 bases are TGTGCCAGCAGCCTCCGGCGGACTAGCGGGAGGGGGAATGAGCAGTTCTTC. Translated, it gives CASSLRRTSGRGNEQFF.